This is a list of T cell receptor beta chains from one sample in a study of blood T cell repertoires in COVID-19. Repertoires were generated with immunoSEQ multiplex PCR, while TCRdb's copy carries only in-frame clones and drops some. Counted here are about 410,000 clones, about nine tenths occurring once; the ten biggest clones make up more than 1.4%. Sample: peripheral blood. The receptors stem from a woman between 25 and 40 years old with active or convalescent COVID-19. Each CDR3 is given with its conserved first and last residue. A D gene is named only where the DNA matches it firmly. Only part of the rows carry a size: once, few, many, or a class if the clone is expanded.

NA NA TRBJ1-2 TRBV19 TGTGCCAGTAGTACCTACCCGACAGGAAGCTATGGCTACACCTTC CASSTYPTGSYGYTF
TRBD1 NA TRBJ1-1 TRBV20-1 TGCAGTGCTAGTGGGACAGGGAAGGCTGAAGCTTTCTTT CSASGTGKAEAFF
NA NA TRBJ2-3 TRBV20-1 TGCAGTGCTAGTTCCGGGAGCACAGATACGCAGTATTTT CSASSGSTDTQYF
TRBD1 NA TRBJ1-4 TRBV5-4 TGTGCCAGCAGTCCAGAGCACCCCGGGACAGGGGGCCTTAATGAAAAACTGTTTTTT CASSPEHPGTGGLNEKLFF
TRBD2 NA TRBJ2-7 TRBV12-5 TGTGCTAGTGGTTTGCGGAAACTAGCGGGAGATCCCTACGAGCAGTACTTC CASGLRKLAGDPYEQYF
TRBD1 NA TRBJ1-2 TRBV18 TGTGCCAGCTCACGACAGGGGGGCGACTATGGCTACACCTTC CASSRQGGDYGYTF
NA NA TRBJ1-5 TRBV21-1 TGTGCCAGGCTCAGGGGGCTGGCCCAGCATTTT CARLRGLAQHF
TRBD2 NA TRBJ2-1 TRBV11-2 TGTGCCAGCGGGAACGGGGGGAACAATGAGCAGTTCTTC CASGNGGNNEQFF
NA NA TRBJ1-4 TRBV3-1/TRBV3-2 TGTGCCAGCAGCCAAGACTGGGGCACTAATGAAAAACTGTTTTTT CASSQDWGTNEKLFF
NA NA TRBJ2-7 TRBV19 TGTGCCAGTGGGCTTTGGCACGAGCAGTACTTC CASGLWHEQYF
TRBD2 NA TRBJ2-2 TRBV7-2 TGTGCCAGCAGCCCCAGGACTAGCGGGAGGGCAGGCGGGGAGCTGTTTTTT CASSPRTSGRAGGELFF
NA NA TRBJ1-1 TRBV7-9 TGTGCCAGCAGCTCCGGTAGTGGGAACACTGAAGCTTTCTTT CASSSGSGNTEAFF
NA NA TRBJ1-1 TRBV11-2 TGTGCCAGCAGCTCACAGGGAGCGAACACTGAAGCTTTCTTT CASSSQGANTEAFF
TRBD2 NA TRBJ2-3 TRBV5-1 TGCGCCAGCAGCATAGCGGGGGGCACAGATACGCAGTATTTT CASSIAGGTDTQYF
NA NA TRBJ1-1 TRBV18 TGTGCCAGCTCACCCCCTGGGGCAGCCAACACTGAAGCTTTCTTT CASSPPGAANTEAFF
NA NA TRBJ2-1 TRBV5-1 TGCGCCAGCAGCTTCCAGGGGTTTGAGCAGTTCTTC CASSFQGFEQFF
TRBD2 NA TRBJ2-2 TRBV18 TGTGCCAGCTCAGCCGGACTAGCGGGAGCGAACACCGGGGAGCTGTTTTTT CASSAGLAGANTGELFF
NA NA TRBJ1-4 TRBV14 TGTGCCAGCAGCCCCCGGGAGGGTTCCCGTGAAAAACTGTTTTTT CASSPREGSREKLFF
NA NA TRBJ2-7 TRBV7-9 TGTGCCAGCAGCTTAGAATCGGGGGACCTGTACGAGCAGTACTTC CASSLESGDLYEQYF
NA NA TRBJ2-7 TRBV7-2 TGTGCCAGCAGCCGGGACTTGGGAACCTACGAGCAGTACTTC CASSRDLGTYEQYF
NA NA TRBJ1-1 TRBV7-9 TGTGCCAGCCTTAACGGGGGGATTAACACTGAAGCTTTCTTT CASLNGGINTEAFF
TRBD2 NA TRBJ2-1 TRBV4-2 TGTGCCAGCGGTCCCAGACTAGCGGGAAGCTCCTACAATGAGCAGTTCTTC CASGPRLAGSSYNEQFF
NA NA TRBJ2-7 TRBV6-5 TGTGCCAGCAGTCAGGATCTCTACGAGCAGTACTTC CASSQDLYEQYF
TRBD2 NA TRBJ2-1 TRBV5-1 TGCGCCAGCAGCCGGACTAGCGGGGGGACCTACAATGAGCAGTTCTTC CASSRTSGGTYNEQFF
NA NA TRBJ1-5 TRBV5-6 TGTGCCAGCAGCTTGACTCGGGGCAATCAGCCCCAGCATTTT CASSLTRGNQPQHF
NA NA TRBJ1-1 TRBV30 TGTGCCTGGACCATGGGGGGGGCCCCGACCACTGAAGCTTTCTTT CAWTMGGAPTTEAFF
NA NA TRBJ2-1 TRBV27 TGTGCCAGCAGTTTTTCGCGGGCTGCCTACAATGAGCAGTTCTTC CASSFSRAAYNEQFF
NA NA TRBJ2-5 TRBV28 TGTGCCAGCAGTAGAAGCGGGCAAGAGACCCAGTACTTC CASSRSGQETQYF
TRBD2 NA TRBJ2-7 TRBV13 TGTGCCAGCAGCTTAATCACTAGCGGGAGTGGTTTCGGGAACGAGCAGTACTTC CASSLITSGSGFGNEQYF
NA NA TRBJ2-3 TRBV7-8 TGTGCCAGCAGCTTCGGCGGGGTCCGGGATCCATATACGCAGTATTTT CASSFGGVRDPYTQYF
NA NA TRBJ2-1 TRBV27 TGTGCCAGCAGTTCCTGGACAGTCAATGAGCAGTTCTTC CASSSWTVNEQFF
NA once TRBJ2-2 TRBV5-8 TGTGCCAGCAGCTCGATCAGGGGTGTCGGGGAGCTGTTTTTT CASSSIRGVGELFF
NA NA TRBJ2-7 TRBV19 TGTGCCAGTAGTATATCAGGGCTTTCCTACGAGCAGTACTTC CASSISGLSYEQYF
TRBD2 NA TRBJ2-3 TRBV12-5 TGTGCTAGTGGTTTCCAGGGGACGGGGGGGTTGTCAGATACGCAGTATTTT CASGFQGTGGLSDTQYF
NA NA TRBJ1-3 TRBV5-8 TGTGCCAGCAGCTTGGTTTTGGCGCAACTGGAGCGAAACACCATATATTTT CASSLVLAQLERNTIYF
TRBD2 once TRBJ2-1 TRBV13 TGTGCCAGCAGCTCCTCCCGGGGGGGAAAGAATGAGCAGTTCTTC CASSSSRGGKNEQFF
NA NA TRBJ1-2 TRBV10-1 TGCGCCAGCAGTGAGACAGAAAGCTATGGCTACACCTTC CASSETESYGYTF
NA NA TRBJ1-3 TRBV7-9 TGTGCCAGCAGCGATTCAGGAGGCGTTTACGGAAACACCATATATTTT CASSDSGGVYGNTIYF
TRBD1 NA TRBJ2-7 TRBV13 TGTGCCAGCAGCCTAACGGCAGGGGGCCTTTTATACGAGCAGTACTTC CASSLTAGGLLYEQYF
TRBD1 NA TRBJ1-5 TRBV9 TGTGCCAGCTCCAGGGGACAGGGTGTCGTTAGCAATCAGCCCCAGCATTTT CASSRGQGVVSNQPQHF
TRBD2 NA TRBJ2-2 TRBV19 TGTGCCAGTAGTATTGTGACTAGCGGGGGGGCCGGGGAGCTGTTTTTT CASSIVTSGGAGELFF
NA NA TRBJ1-1 TRBV4-1 TGCGCCAGCAGCCAGACATCGGTTAACACTGAAGCTTTCTTT CASSQTSVNTEAFF
NA once TRBJ1-1 TRBV5-8 TGTGCCAGCAGCTTGGCAAACACTGAAGCTTTCTTT CASSLANTEAFF
NA NA TRBJ1-1 TRBV18 TGTGCCAGCTCACCACCATACACAGGATCTAACACTGAAGCTTTCTTT CASSPPYTGSNTEAFF
NA NA TRBJ1-5 TRBV6-2/TRBV6-3 TGTGCCAGCAGTTACCTAGACGTCTACCTAAGAGGCAATCAGCCCCAGCATTTT CASSYLDVYLRGNQPQHF